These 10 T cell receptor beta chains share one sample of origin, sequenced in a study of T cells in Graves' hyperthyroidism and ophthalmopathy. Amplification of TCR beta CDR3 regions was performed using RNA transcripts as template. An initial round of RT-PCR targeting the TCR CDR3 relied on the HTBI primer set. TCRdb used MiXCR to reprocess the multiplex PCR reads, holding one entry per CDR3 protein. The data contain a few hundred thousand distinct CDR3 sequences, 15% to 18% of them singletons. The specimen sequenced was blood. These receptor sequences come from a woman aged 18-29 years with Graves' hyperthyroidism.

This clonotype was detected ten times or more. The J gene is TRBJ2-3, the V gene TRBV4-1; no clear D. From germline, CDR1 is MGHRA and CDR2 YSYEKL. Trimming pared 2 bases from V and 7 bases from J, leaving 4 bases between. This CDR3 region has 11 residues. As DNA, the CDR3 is TGCGCCAGCAGCCAAACCAATACGCAGTATTTT. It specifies CASSQTNTQYF.

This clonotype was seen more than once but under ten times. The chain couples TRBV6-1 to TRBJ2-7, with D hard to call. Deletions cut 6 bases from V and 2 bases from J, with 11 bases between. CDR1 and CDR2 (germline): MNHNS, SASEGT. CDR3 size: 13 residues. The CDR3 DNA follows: TGTGCCAGCAGCGAACTTACGACCTACGAGCAGTACTTC. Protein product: CASSELTTYEQYF.

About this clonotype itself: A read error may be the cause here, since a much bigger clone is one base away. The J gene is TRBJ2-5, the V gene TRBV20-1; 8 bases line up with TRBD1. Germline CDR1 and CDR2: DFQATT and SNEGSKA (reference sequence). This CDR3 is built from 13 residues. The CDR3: CSASQGAGETQHF. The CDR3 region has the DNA TGCAGTGCTAGTCAGGGGGCAGGGGAGACCCAGCACTTC.

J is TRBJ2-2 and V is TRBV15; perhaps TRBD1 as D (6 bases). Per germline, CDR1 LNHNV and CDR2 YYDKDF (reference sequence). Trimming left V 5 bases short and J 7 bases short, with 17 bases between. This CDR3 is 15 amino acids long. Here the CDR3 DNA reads TGTGCCACCAGCCGGAGACAGGAGGCAGGCGGGGAGCTGTTTTTT. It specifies CATSRRQEAGGELFF.

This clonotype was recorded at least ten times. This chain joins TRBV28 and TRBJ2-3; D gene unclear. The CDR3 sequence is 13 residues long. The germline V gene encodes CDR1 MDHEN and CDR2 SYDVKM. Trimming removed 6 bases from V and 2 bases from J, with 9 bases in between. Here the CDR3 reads CASSPPNTDTQYF. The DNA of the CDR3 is TGTGCCAGCAGCCCGCCGAACACAGATACGCAGTATTTT.

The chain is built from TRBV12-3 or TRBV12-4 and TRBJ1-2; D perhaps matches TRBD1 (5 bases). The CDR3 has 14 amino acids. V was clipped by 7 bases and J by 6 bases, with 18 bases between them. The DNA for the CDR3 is TGTGCCAGCACCCGATTCGAGGCAGGGAATGGCTACACCTTC. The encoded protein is CASTRFEAGNGYTF.

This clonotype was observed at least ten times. Written as DNA, the CDR3 is TGTGCCAGCAGTCGTGACAGTACTTATAGCAATCAGCCCCAGCATTTT. This translates into CASSRDSTYSNQPQHF. The chain links TRBV6-1 to TRBJ1-5; possible D gene TRBD1, 5 bases. Trimming shortened V by 5 bases and J by 0 bases, and 14 bases separated the two germline ends. This CDR3 is 16 amino acids long. Germline loops: CDR1 MNHNS, CDR2 SASEGT.

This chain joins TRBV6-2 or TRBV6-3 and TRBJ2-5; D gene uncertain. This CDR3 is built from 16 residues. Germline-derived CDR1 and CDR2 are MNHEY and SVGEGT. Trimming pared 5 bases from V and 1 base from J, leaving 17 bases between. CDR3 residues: CASSASSSPAQETQYF. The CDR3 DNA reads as TGTGCCAGCAGTGCAAGTAGTTCCCCGGCCCAAGAGACCCAGTACTTC.

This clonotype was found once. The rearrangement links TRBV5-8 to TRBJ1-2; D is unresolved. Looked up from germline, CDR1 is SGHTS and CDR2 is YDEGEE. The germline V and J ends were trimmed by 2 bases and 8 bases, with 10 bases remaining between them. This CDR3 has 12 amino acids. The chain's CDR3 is CASSFGEIGYTF. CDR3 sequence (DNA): TGTGCCAGCAGCTTTGGGGAAATCGGCTACACCTTC.

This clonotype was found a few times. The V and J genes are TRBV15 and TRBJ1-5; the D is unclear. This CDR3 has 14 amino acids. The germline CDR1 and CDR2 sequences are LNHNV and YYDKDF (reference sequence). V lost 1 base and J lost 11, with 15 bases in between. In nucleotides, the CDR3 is TGTGCCACCAGCAGAGGTAAATCCCCACCGGCCCAGCATTTT. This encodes CATSRGKSPPAQHF.